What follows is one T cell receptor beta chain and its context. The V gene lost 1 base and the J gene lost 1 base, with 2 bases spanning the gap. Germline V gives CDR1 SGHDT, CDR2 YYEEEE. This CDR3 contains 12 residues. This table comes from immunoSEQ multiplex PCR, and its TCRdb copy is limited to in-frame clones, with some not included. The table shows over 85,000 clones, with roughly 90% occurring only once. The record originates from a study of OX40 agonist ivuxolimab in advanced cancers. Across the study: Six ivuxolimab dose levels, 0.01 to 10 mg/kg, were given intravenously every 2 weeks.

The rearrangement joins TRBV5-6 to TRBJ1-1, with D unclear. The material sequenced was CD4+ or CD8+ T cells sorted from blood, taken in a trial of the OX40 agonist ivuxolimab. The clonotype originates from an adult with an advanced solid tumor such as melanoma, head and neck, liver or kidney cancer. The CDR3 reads CASSLQNTEAFF. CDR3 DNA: TGTGCCAGCAGCTTGCAGAACACTGAAGCTTTCTTT.